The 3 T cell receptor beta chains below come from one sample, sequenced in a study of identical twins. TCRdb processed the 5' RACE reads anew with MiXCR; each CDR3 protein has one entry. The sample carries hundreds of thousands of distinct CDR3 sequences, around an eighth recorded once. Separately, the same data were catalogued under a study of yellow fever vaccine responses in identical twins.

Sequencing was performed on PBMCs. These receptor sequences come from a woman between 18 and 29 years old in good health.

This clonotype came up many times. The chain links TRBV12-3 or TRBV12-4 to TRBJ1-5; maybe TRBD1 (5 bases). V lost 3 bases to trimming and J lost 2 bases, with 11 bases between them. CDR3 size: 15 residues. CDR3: CASSFSGFGNQPQHF. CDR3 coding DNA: TGTGCCAGCAGTTTCTCAGGGTTTGGCAATCAGCCCCAGCATTTT.

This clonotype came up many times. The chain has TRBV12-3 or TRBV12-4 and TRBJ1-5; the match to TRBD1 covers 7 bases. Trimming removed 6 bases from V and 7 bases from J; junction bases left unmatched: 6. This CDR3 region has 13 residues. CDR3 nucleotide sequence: TGTGCCAGCAGGGCAACAGGGGACCAGCCCCAGCATTTT. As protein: CASRATGDQPQHF.

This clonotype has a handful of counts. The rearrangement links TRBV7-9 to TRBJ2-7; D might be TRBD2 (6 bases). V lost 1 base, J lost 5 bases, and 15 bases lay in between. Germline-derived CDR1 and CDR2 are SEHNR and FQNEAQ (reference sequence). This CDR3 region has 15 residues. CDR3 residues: CASSLVMSRDHEQYV. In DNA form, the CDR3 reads TGTGCCAGCAGCTTAGTAATGTCGCGGGACCACGAGCAGTACGTC.